This TCR beta chain was captured by sequencing in a study of blood T cell repertoires in COVID-19. Study context: From the United States, Italy and Spain came samples of acute and convalescent COVID-19. Sources were T cells, B-cell-depleted T cells, or PBMCs; the material itself was cDNA or gDNA.

The V gene's germline CDR1 is SGHNT and CDR2 YYREEE (reference sequence). There are 15 residues in the CDR3. J gave up 4 bases and V 3 bases, and 7 bases lay outside the gene matches. Per the authors' pipeline: Amplification with reference gene primers provided the estimates of nucleated cell counts. The table came from immunoSEQ multiplex PCR; TCRdb's copy has only in-frame clones and leaves some out. V, J and clone size are taken as reported in that table, and D and trimming were inferred from the DNA itself. The data contain about 81,000 clones, roughly 86% of them singletons. The chain recombines TRBV5-4 with TRBJ1-1, with 9 nucleotides matching TRBD1. This clonotype was sampled from a human donor in a cohort sampled during active COVID-19. Sequencing was performed on peripheral blood. The CDR3 reads CASSSRDRDPTEAFF. CDR3 sequence (DNA): TGTGCCAGCAGCTCCCGGGACAGGGATCCCACTGAAGCTTTCTTT.